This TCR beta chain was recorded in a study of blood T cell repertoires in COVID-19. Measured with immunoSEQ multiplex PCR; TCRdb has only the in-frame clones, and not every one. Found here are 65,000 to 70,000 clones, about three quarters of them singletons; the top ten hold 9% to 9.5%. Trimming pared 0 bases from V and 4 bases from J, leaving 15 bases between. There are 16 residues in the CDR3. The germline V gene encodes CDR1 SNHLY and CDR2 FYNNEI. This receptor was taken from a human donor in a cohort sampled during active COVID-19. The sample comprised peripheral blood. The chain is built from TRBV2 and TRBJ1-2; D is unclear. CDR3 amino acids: CASSEALTRSPYGYTF. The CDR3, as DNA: TGTGCCAGCAGTGAAGCGCTTACGAGGTCCCCCTATGGCTACACCTTC.